This T cell receptor (beta chain) was captured by sequencing in a study of Graves' ophthalmopathy and Graves' hyperthyroidism. Whole-study results and caveats: Most thyroid clonotypes expanded beyond 0.001 frequency were also found in blood.

RNA served as the template for amplifying TCR beta CDR3 regions. Second-round multiplex PCR came after first-round RT-PCR with HTBI primers. TCRdb itself ran the multiplex PCR reads through MiXCR, one entry per CDR3 protein. The table shows 200,000 to 300,000 distinct CDR3 sequences, with 40% to 50% occurring only once. On this clonotype itself: Its antigen is unidentified.

V was clipped by 4 bases and J by 5 bases, with 11 bases between them. The CDR3 runs to 13 residues. Germline V gives CDR1 SQVTM, CDR2 ANQGSEA. The specimen sequenced was peripheral blood. The chain links TRBV29-1 to TRBJ1-4; TRBD1 might be the D (6 bases). This clonotype originated in an adult man with Graves' ophthalmopathy. The CDR3 region is CSVAQGPNEKLFF. In DNA, the CDR3 is TGCAGCGTTGCCCAGGGGCCAAATGAAAAACTGTTTTTT.